The table lists the clone carrying this TCR beta chain with many counts. The data were obtained in a study of neurological immune-mediated disorders. Germline CDR1 is SGHKS and CDR2 is YYEKEE (reference sequence). V trimming: 3 bases; J trimming: 8 bases; junction bases outside the gene matches: 17. This CDR3 comprises 17 residues. The authors made cDNA by 5'RACE with 10-nucleotide random UMIs. Sequencing of 15-18 subjects in each run yielded over 170 million TCR-beta sequences. From the 5' RACE reads, TCRdb called clonotypes with MiXCR, one entry per CDR3 protein. This sample has tens of thousands of distinct CDR3 sequences, with about 6% found just once. Use was made of under 1.1 million CD4+ or CD8+ T cells in sorted libraries.

The rearrangement links TRBV5-5 to TRBJ2-1; 7 positions agree with TRBD2. The TCR originated in a woman between 35 and 50 years old in good health. The specimen was CD4+ T cells from blood. CDR3 nucleotide sequence: TGTGCCAGCAGCTCCAACCCCTGGGCTAGCGGCTTCGATGAGCAGTTCTTC. Amino acid sequence: CASSSNPWASGFDEQFF.